These 13 T cell receptor beta chains were sequenced from one sample in a study of blood T cell repertoires in COVID-19. Profiling relied on immunoSEQ multiplex PCR, and the TCRdb table lists in-frame clones only, not all of them. The repertoire holds more than 95,000 clones, with 85% to 90% as singletons. Sequenced input: peripheral blood. These receptors originate from a man in his fifties with acute or convalescent COVID-19.

A few counts support this clone. This chain links TRBV19 with TRBJ1-1, with D perhaps TRBD1 (5 bases). Trimming left V 6 bases short and J 0 bases short, with 8 bases between. Germline CDR1 reads LNHDA; CDR2 reads SQIVND (reference sequence). The CDR3 runs to 13 residues. The CDR3 DNA reads TGTGCCAGTAGGACACAGGTGAACACTGAAGCTTTCTTT. This encodes CASRTQVNTEAFF. Full variable domain (remainder filled in from reference TRBV19 and TRBJ1-1): DGGITQSPKYLFRKEGQNVTLSCEQNLNHDAMYWYRQDPGQGLRLIYYSQIVNDFQKGDIAEGYSVSREKKESFPLTVTSAQKNPTAFYLCASRTQVNTEAFFGQGTRLTVV.

This clone was observed a handful of times. The CDR3 spells CASKTGAGVSGELFF. CDR3 in DNA: TGTGCCAGCAAGACAGGGGCGGGCGTGTCCGGGGAGCTGTTTTTT. The chain links TRBV2 to TRBJ2-2; 8 nucleotides align to TRBD1. Per the germline V gene, CDR1 is SNHLY and CDR2 is FYNNEI. Trimming removed 7 bases from V and 6 bases from J; junction bases left unmatched: 10. This CDR3 is built from 15 residues.

V usage is TRBV4-1 and J usage is TRBJ1-2; D is perhaps TRBD1 (5 bases). The CDR3 is 15 residues long. V lost 0 bases and J 2 bases, leaving 10 bases between the germline ends. The germline gives CDR1 MGHRA, CDR2 YSYEKL. This CDR3 reads CASSQDSEGNYGYTF. In nucleotides, the CDR3 is TGCGCCAGCAGCCAAGATTCGGAGGGGAACTATGGCTACACCTTC.

The chain is built from TRBV4-1 and TRBJ2-2; D might be TRBD1 (7 bases). The CDR3 is made up of 16 amino acids. The V end was cut by 2 bases, the J end by 6 bases, with 16 bases between. Germline V lookup: CDR1 MGHRA, CDR2 YSYEKL. The CDR3 bases are TGCGCCAGCAGCCAAATCTCAGGCAGGGGGGCCGGGGAGCTGTTTTTT. Protein: CASSQISGRGAGELFF.

The chain has TRBV5-4 and TRBJ2-7; no reliable D call. The CDR3 spans 14 residues. CDR1 is SGHNT, CDR2 YYREEE, per germline (reference sequence). Trimming removed 5 bases from V and 2 bases from J, with 14 bases in between. In DNA, the CDR3 is TGTGCCAGCAGTAGAGACAAATTTCCCTACGAGCAGTACTTC. It encodes CASSRDKFPYEQYF.

V usage is TRBV5-8 and J usage is TRBJ2-1; TRBD2 is a possible D gene (5 bases). Looked up from germline, CDR1 is SGHTS and CDR2 is YDEGEE. Trimming removed 4 bases from V and 5 bases from J, with 13 bases in between. The CDR3 loop spans 14 amino acids. CDR3 DNA: TGTGCCAGCAGCCGGGGAGAAGTTAACAATGAGCAGTTCTTC. Translation: CASSRGEVNNEQFF.

V usage is TRBV5-1 and J usage is TRBJ2-7; D unresolved. Looked up from germline, CDR1 is SGHRS and CDR2 is YFSETQ. The CDR3 contains 14 residues. The ends were cut back, 1 base at V and 1 base at J, with 9 bases in the middle. The CDR3 protein is CASSLNPQSYEQYF. In nucleotides, the CDR3 is TGCGCCAGCAGCTTGAACCCCCAGTCCTACGAGCAGTACTTC.

A single count supports this clone. The chain is built from TRBV27 and TRBJ1-3; D remains ambiguous. CDR1 and CDR2 from the germline V gene are MNHEY and SMNVEV (reference sequence). The CDR3 length is 13 residues. The V gene lost 0 bases and the J gene lost 4 bases, with 4 bases spanning the gap. The CDR3 nucleotides are TGTGCCAGCAGTTTATCCCAGGGAAACACCATATATTTT. It encodes CASSLSQGNTIYF.

The V gene is TRBV27, the J gene TRBJ2-2; 9 bases fit TRBD2. V gave up 5 bases and J gave up 7 bases; unmatched junction bases: 8. Germline CDR1 and CDR2: MNHEY and SMNVEV (reference sequence). The CDR3 sequence is 15 residues long. Written as DNA, the CDR3 is TGTGCCAGCAGTCCCCTAGCGGGAATGGACGGGGAGCTGTTTTTT. This sequence encodes CASSPLAGMDGELFF.

J is TRBJ1-4 and V is TRBV21-1; TRBD1, the D gene given by the table, was not confirmed from the DNA. TRBV21-1 is a pseudogene segment. CDR3 length: 16 residues. The CDR3 spells CASSKEWTGPNEKLFF. The DNA of the CDR3 is TGTGCCAGCAGCAAAGAGTGGACAGGGCCTAATGAAAAACTGTTTTTT.

The chain combines TRBV2 with TRBJ2-1; weak D call: TRBD2 (6 bases). Looked up from germline, CDR1 is SNHLY and CDR2 is FYNNEI. The CDR3 loop spans 14 amino acids. V dropped 7 bases and J dropped 0 bases, with 10 bases sitting between them. CDR3 sequence (DNA): TGTGCCAGCACTACGGGAGACTCCTACAATGAGCAGTTCTTC. Protein product: CASTTGDSYNEQFF.

The CDR3 DNA follows: TGTGCCAGCAGTTCGTGGACAGGAGGGAACTACGAGCAGTACTTC. Translating gives CASSSWTGGNYEQYF. V and J are TRBV28 and TRBJ2-7, with a possible D match to TRBD1 (7 bases). Germline loops: CDR1 MDHEN, CDR2 SYDVKM. The CDR3 sequence is 15 residues long. The V end was cut by 4 bases, the J end by 3 bases, with 16 bases between.

DNA of the CDR3: TGCGCCAGCAGCTTGGGTGGCCAGGGGGCGCCCACCGGGGAGCTGTTTTTT. Its protein product is CASSLGGQGAPTGELFF. The chain links TRBV5-1 to TRBJ2-2, with 8 nucleotides matching TRBD1. The junction had 8 bases not matched to a gene; V was cut back by 0 bases and J by 4 bases. Germline V lookup: CDR1 SGHRS, CDR2 YFSETQ. The CDR3 has 17 residues.